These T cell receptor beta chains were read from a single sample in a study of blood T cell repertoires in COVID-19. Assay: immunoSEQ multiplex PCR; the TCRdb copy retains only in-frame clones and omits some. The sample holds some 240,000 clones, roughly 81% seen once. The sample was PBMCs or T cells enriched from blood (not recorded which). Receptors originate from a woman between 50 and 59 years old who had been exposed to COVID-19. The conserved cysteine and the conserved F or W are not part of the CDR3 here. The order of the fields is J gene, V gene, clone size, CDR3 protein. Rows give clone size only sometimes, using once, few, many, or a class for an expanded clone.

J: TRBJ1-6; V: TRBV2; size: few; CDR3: ASGQGSSPLH
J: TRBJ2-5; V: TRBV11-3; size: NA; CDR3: ASSSTRLETQY
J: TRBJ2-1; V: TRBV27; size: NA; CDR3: ASRRETSVFNEQF
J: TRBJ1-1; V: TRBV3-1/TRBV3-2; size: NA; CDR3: ASSQEGRANTEAF
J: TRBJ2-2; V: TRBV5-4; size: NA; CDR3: ASSLVASNTGELF
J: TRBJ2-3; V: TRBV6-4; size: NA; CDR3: ASSDGGGARVQY
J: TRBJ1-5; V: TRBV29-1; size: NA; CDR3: SVGGNQPQH
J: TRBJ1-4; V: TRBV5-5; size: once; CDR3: ASSRIAATNEKLF
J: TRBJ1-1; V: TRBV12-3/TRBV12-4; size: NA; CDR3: ASGTTVGTEAF
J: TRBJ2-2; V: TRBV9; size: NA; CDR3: ASSVLAANTGELF
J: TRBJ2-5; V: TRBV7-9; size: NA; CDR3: ASSLGLASETQY
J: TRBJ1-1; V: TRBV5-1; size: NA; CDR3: ASSLERDWVTEAF
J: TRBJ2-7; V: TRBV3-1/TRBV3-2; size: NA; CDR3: ASQRAGNYEQY
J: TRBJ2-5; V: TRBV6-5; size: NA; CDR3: ASSLAAKARETQY
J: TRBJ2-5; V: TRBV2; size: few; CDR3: ASSDGEVQETQY
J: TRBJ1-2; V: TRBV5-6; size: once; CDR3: ASSLVVTGGDYGYT
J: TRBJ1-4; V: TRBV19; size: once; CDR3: ASSSQTTGNEKLF
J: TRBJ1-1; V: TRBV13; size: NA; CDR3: ASSLGTGTVNTEAF
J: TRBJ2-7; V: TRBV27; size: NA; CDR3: ASRLDSSYEQY
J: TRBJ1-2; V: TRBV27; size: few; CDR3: ASSLSMEGIQSRGYT
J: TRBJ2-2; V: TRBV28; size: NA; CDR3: ASSSLAGGAGELF
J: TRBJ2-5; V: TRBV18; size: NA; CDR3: ASSQNRVETQY
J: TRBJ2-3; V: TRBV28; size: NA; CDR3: ASSLSGRARSADTQY
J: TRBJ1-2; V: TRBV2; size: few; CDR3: ASSEAQGLYGYT
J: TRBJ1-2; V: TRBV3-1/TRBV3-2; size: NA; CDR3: ASSNTFARVRNGYT
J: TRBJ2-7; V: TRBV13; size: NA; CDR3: ASSLREIYEQY
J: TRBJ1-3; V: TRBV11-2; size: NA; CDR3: ASSRPTGAGNTIY
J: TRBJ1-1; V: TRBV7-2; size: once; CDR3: ASSLQGSNTEAF
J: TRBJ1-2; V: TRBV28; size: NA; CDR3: ASSLQAPLKNYGYT
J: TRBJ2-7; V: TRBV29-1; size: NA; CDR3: SVEGAGRDEQY
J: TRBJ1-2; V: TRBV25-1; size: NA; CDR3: ASRSQGGNYGYT
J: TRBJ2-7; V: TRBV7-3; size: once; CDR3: ASSPSGSRYEQY
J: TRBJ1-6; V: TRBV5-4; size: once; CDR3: ASSLVEGSSPLH
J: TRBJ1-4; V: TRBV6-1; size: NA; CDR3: ASSEERTGGYEKLF